One sample yielded the 9 T cell receptor beta chains listed below, sequenced in a study of blood T cell repertoires in COVID-19. Sequencing was performed with immunoSEQ multiplex PCR; in TCRdb, only in-frame clones are kept and a portion is missing. This sample carries approximately 200,000 clones, 70% to 90% of them seen once, and the ten largest clones take 2.9%. What was sequenced was peripheral blood. All receptors derive from a man aged 45 to 65 who had recovered from COVID-19.

The chain couples TRBV6-2 or TRBV6-3 to TRBJ2-3, with 7 bases lining up with TRBD2. CDR1 is MNHEY, CDR2 SVGEGT, per germline. There are 18 residues in the CDR3. V trimming: 4 bases; J trimming: 4 bases; junction bases outside the gene matches: 17. CDR3 region: CASSSVLTRGREADTQYF. Written as DNA, the CDR3 is TGTGCCAGCAGTTCGGTGTTGACGCGGGGCCGGGAGGCAGATACGCAGTATTTT.

This chain links TRBV5-1 with TRBJ2-3; TRBD2 matches at 15 bases. Germline V gives CDR1 SGHRS, CDR2 YFSETQ. The length of the CDR3 is 18 residues. The V segment lost 0 bases and the J segment 3 bases; nucleotides outside the gene matches: 5. The CDR3 sequence: CASSLVGTSGRWTDTQYF. CDR3 nucleotides: TGCGCCAGCAGCTTGGTTGGGACTAGCGGGAGGTGGACAGATACGCAGTATTTT.

The CDR3 DNA reads TGTGCCAGCAGTTTGATTTTCGGGTCCGGTGAAAAACTGTTTTTT. Translation: CASSLIFGSGEKLFF. The chain employs TRBV28 and TRBJ1-4; D is ambiguous. Trimming removed 3 bases at V and 7 bases at J, with 15 bases between. The CDR3 loop spans 15 amino acids. Germline V gives CDR1 MDHEN, CDR2 SYDVKM.

V usage is TRBV2 and J usage is TRBJ2-1, with TRBD1 identical over 9 bases. V shed 6 bases and J 11 bases; nucleotides not matched to a gene: 8. The CDR3 is 13 residues long. Germline V CDR1 and CDR2: SNHLY, FYNNEI. CDR3 DNA sequence: TGTGCCAGCAGCGGACAGGGGTCCCCCAAGCAGTTCTTC. This encodes CASSGQGSPKQFF. The full variable domain, its missing parts supplied by reference TRBV2 and TRBJ2-1, is EPEVTQTPSHQVTQMGQEVILRCVPISNHLYFYWYRQILGQKVEFLVSFYNNEISEKSEIFDDQFSVERPDGSNFTLKIRSTKLEDSAMYFCASSGQGSPKQFFGPGTRLTVL.

The gene calls are TRBV27 and TRBJ1-1; 11 bases are a match to TRBD1. Germline V gene lookup returns CDR1 MNHEY and CDR2 SMNVEV (reference sequence). V lost 3 bases and J lost 4; bases outside the gene matches: 10. There are 17 residues in the CDR3. The CDR3 nucleotides are TGTGCCAGCAGTTTTCGGGACAGGGGGTATATGCGCACTGAAGCTTTCTTT. Amino acids: CASSFRDRGYMRTEAFF.

The genes are TRBV5-3 and TRBJ2-1; the match to TRBD2 covers 8 bases. Being an ORF, TRBV5-3 has a function that is uncertain. The CDR3 loop spans 18 amino acids. V was clipped by 1 base and J by 5 bases; unmatched bases: 14. CDR3 amino acids: CARSLSEREMPTDNEQFF. In DNA, the CDR3 is TGTGCCAGAAGCTTGTCGGAGCGGGAGATGCCCACCGACAATGAGCAGTTCTTC.

This chain links TRBV7-2 with TRBJ1-5; D is unresolved. From germline, CDR1 is SGHTA and CDR2 FQGNSA. The CDR3 sequence is 14 residues long. V shed 5 bases and J shed 5 bases, with 13 bases lying between them. CDR3 protein: CASSARVGDQPQHF. DNA of the CDR3: TGTGCCAGCAGCGCTAGAGTCGGAGATCAGCCCCAGCATTTT.

This chain links TRBV13 with TRBJ2-7; the D gene is possibly TRBD1 (6 bases). Germline V CDR1 and CDR2: PRHDT, FYEKMQ (reference sequence). V gave up 5 bases and J gave up 0 bases, with 8 bases separating them. This CDR3 is 13 amino acids long. The CDR3 spells CASSLGASYEQYF. The CDR3 DNA reads TGTGCCAGCAGCCTGGGGGCCTCCTACGAGCAGTACTTC.

The gene calls are TRBV6-5 and TRBJ1-5; 11 nucleotides line up with TRBD1. J lost 4 bases, V lost 4 bases, and 0 bases had no gene match. The CDR3 length is 14 residues. Germline assignment: CDR1 MNHEY and CDR2 SVGAGI. In nucleotides, the CDR3 is TGTGCCAGCAGTTGGGACAGGGGGAATCAGCCCCAGCATTTT. It yields the protein CASSWDRGNQPQHF.